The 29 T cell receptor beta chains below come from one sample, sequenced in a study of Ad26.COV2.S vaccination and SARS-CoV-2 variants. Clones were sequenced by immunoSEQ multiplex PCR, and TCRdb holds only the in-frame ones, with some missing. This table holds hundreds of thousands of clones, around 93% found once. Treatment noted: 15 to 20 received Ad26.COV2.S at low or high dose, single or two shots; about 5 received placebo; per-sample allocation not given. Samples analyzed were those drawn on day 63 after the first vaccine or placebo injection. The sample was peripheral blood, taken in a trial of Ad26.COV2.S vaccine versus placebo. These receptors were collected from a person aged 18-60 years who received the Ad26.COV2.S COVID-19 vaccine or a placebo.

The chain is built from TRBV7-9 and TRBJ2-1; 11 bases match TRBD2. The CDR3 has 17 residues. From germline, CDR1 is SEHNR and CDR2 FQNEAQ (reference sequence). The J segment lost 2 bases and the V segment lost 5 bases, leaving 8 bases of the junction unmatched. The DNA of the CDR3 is TGTGCCAGCAGCCGGCTAGCGGGGGGCCTGACCTACAATGAGCAGTTCTTC. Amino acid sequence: CASSRLAGGLTYNEQFF. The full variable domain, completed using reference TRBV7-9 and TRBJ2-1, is DTGVSQNPRHKITKRGQNVTFRCDPISEHNRLYWYRQTLGQGPEFLTYFQNEAQLEKSRLLSDRFSAERPKGSFSTLEIQRTEQGDSAMYLCASSRLAGGLTYNEQFFGPGTRLTVL.

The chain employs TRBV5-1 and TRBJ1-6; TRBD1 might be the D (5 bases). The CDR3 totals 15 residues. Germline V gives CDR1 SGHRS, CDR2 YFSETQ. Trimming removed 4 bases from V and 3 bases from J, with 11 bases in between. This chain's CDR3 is CASSRDGNYNSPLHF. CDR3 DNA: TGCGCCAGCAGCCGGGACGGAAACTATAATTCACCCCTCCACTTT.

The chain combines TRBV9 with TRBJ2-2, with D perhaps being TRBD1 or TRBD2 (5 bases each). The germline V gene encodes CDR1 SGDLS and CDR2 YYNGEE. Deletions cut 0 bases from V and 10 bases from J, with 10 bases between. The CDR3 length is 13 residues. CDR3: CASSVGGVQELFF. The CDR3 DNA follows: TGTGCCAGCAGCGTAGGAGGGGTTCAGGAGCTGTTTTTT.

CDR3 in DNA: TGTGCCAGCAGTTACTCGGTAGGGGGCAACACCGGGGAGCTGTTTTTT. Protein product: CASSYSVGGNTGELFF. This rearrangement joins TRBV6-2 or TRBV6-3 to TRBJ2-2, with 7 bases that match TRBD1. This CDR3 region has 16 residues. With V trimmed by 0 bases and J by 2 bases, 3 bases remained unmatched. Germline assignment: CDR1 MNHEY and CDR2 SVGEGT.

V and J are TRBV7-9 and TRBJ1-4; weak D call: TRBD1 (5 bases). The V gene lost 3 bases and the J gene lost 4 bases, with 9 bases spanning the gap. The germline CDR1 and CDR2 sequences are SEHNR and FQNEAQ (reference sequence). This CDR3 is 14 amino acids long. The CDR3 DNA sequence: TGTGCCAGCAGCTTGCCGGACAATAATGAAAAACTGTTTTTT. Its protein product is CASSLPDNNEKLFF.

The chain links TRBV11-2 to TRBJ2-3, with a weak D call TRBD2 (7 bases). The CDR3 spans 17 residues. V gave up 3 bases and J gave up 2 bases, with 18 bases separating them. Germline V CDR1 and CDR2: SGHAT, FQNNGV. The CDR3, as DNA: TGTGCCAGCAGCTTCCCTAAGGCGGGGGCCCTCACAGATACGCAGTATTTT. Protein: CASSFPKAGALTDTQYF.

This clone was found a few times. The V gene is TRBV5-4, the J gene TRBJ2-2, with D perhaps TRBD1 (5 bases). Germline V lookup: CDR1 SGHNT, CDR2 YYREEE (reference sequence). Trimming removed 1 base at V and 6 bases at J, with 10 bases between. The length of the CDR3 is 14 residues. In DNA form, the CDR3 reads TGTGCCAGCAGCTTGAGGGGTTCCCCCGGGGAGCTGTTTTTT. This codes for CASSLRGSPGELFF. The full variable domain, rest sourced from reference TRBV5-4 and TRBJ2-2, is ETGVTQSPTHLIKTRGQQVTLRCSSQSGHNTVSWYQQALGQGPQFIFQYYREEENGRGNFPPRFSGLQFPNYSSELNVNALELDDSALYLCASSLRGSPGELFFGEGSRLTVL.

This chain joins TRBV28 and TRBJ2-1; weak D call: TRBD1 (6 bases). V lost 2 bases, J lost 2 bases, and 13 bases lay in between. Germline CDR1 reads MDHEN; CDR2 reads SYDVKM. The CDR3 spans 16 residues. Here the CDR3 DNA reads TGTGCCAGCAGTTTAGGGTTGGGGGCCGCCTACAATGAGCAGTTCTTC. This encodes CASSLGLGAAYNEQFF.

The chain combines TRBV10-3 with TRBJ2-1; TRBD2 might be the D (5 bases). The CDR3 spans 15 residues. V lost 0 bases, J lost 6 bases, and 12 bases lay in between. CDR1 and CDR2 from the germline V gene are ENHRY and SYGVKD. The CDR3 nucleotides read TGTGCCATCAGTGAGTCCTTGGTGAGGGCCAATGAGCAGTTCTTC. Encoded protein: CAISESLVRANEQFF.

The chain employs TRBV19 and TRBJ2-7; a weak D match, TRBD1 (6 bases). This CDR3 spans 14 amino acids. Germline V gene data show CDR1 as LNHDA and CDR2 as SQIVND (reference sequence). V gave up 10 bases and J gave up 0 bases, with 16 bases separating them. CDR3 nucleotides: TGTGCCACCTCCCCAGGGGCCCTCTCCTACGAGCAGTACTTC. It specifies CATSPGALSYEQYF. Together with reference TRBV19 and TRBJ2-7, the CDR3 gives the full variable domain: DGGITQSPKYLFRKEGQNVTLSCEQNLNHDAMYWYRQDPGQGLRLIYYSQIVNDFQKGDIAEGYSVSREKKESFPLTVTSAQKNPTAFYLCATSPGALSYEQYFGPGTRLTVT.

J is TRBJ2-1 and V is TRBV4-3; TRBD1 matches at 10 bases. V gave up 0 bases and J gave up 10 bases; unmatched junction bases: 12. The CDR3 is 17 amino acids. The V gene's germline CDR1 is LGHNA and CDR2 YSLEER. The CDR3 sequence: CASSQDFPGQGVGEQFF. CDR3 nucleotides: TGCGCCAGCAGCCAAGATTTCCCTGGACAGGGGGTAGGGGAGCAGTTCTTC.

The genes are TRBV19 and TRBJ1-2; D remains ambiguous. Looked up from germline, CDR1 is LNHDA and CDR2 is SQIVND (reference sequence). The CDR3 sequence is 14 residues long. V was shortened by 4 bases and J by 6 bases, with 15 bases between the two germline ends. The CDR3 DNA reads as TGTGCCAGTAGTAGTTTGCAGGACGGGGATGGCTACACCTTC. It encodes CASSSLQDGDGYTF.

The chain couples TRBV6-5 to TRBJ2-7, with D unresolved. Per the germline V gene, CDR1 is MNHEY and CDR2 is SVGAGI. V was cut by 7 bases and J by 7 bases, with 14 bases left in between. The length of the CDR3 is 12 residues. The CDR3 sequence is CASTPTRAEQYF. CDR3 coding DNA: TGTGCCAGCACTCCCACGAGAGCGGAGCAGTACTTC.

The CDR3 protein is CASSQDCPERHYNEQFF. In DNA form, the CDR3 reads TGTGCCAGCAGCCAAGATTGTCCGGAGCGGCATTACAATGAGCAGTTCTTC. The chain has TRBV3-1 (or the pseudogene TRBV3-2) and TRBJ2-1; D perhaps matches TRBD2 (5 bases). This CDR3 has 17 residues. V lost 0 bases and J lost 4, with 16 bases in between. CDR1 and CDR2 from the germline V gene are LGHDT and YNNKEL (reference sequence).

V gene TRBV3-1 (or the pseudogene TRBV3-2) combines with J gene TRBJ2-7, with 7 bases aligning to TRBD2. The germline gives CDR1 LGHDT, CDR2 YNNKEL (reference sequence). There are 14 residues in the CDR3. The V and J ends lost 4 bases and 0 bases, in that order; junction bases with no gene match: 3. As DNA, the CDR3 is TGTGCCAGCAGCCCTGCGGGGGACTCCTACGAGCAGTACTTC. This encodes CASSPAGDSYEQYF.

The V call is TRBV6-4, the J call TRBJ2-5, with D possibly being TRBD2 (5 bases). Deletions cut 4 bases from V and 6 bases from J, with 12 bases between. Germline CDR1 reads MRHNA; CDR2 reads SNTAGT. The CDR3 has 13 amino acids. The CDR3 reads CASSGRVGKTQYF. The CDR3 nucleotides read TGTGCCAGCAGTGGGCGGGTGGGGAAGACCCAGTACTTC.

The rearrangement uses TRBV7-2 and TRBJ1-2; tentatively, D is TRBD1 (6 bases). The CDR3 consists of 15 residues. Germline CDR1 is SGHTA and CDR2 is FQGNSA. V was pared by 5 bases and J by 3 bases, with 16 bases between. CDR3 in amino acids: CASSKNRAEDYGYTF. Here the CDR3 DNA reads TGTGCCAGCAGCAAAAACAGGGCTGAAGACTATGGCTACACCTTC.

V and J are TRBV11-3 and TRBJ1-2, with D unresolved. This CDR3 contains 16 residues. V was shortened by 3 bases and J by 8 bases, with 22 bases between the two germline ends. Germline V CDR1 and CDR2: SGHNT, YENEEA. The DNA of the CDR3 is TGTGCCAGCAGCTTGAGTCTGGGGTCGGTCTCGCGCGGCTACACCTTC. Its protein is CASSLSLGSVSRGYTF.

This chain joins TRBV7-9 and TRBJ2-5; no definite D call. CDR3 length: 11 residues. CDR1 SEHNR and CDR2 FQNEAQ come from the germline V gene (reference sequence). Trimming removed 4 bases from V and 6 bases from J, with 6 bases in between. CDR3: CASSSMKTQYF. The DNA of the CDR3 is TGTGCCAGCAGCTCGATGAAGACCCAGTACTTC.

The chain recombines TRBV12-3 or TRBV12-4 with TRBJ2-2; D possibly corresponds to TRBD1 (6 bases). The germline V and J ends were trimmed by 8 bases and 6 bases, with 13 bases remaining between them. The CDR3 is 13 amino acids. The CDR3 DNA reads TGTGCCAGCCGCAGGGGTCCAGCCGGGGAGCTGTTTTTT. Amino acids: CASRRGPAGELFF.

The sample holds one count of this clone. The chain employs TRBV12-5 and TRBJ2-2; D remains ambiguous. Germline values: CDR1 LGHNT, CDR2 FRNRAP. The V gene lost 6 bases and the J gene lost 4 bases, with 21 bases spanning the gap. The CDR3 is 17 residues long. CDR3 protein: CASGDPIVQQTTGELFF. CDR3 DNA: TGTGCTAGTGGGGATCCGATAGTTCAGCAAACCACCGGGGAGCTGTTTTTT.

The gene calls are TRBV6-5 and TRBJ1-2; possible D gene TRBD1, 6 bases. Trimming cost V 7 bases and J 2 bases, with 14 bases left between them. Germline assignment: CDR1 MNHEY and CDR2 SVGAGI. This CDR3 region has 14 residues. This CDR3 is CASTAGGVNYGYTF. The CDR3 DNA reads TGTGCCAGCACCGCGGGGGGCGTAAACTATGGCTACACCTTC.

CDR3 region: CASSMNSNSGNTIYF. As DNA, the CDR3 is TGTGCCAGTAGTATGAACAGTAACTCTGGAAACACCATATATTTT. This chain uses TRBV19 with TRBJ1-3, with D hard to call. CDR3 length: 15 amino acids. Germline CDR1 and CDR2: LNHDA and SQIVND (reference sequence). V was shortened by 3 bases and J by 0 bases, with 9 bases between the two germline ends. The full variable domain, completed using reference TRBV19 and TRBJ1-3, is DGGITQSPKYLFRKEGQNVTLSCEQNLNHDAMYWYRQDPGQGLRLIYYSQIVNDFQKGDIAEGYSVSREKKESFPLTVTSAQKNPTAFYLCASSMNSNSGNTIYFGEGSWLTVV.

Written as DNA, the CDR3 is TGTGCCAGCAGTGAAGCGCCCATGGGCCTCAATGAGCAGTTCTTC. Its protein product is CASSEAPMGLNEQFF. This chain links TRBV2 with TRBJ2-1; D not certain. Looked up from germline, CDR1 is SNHLY and CDR2 is FYNNEI. The CDR3 covers 15 residues. Trimming cost V 0 bases and J 6 bases, with 12 bases left between them. Based on the CDR3 plus reference TRBV2 and TRBJ2-1, the full variable domain is EPEVTQTPSHQVTQMGQEVILRCVPISNHLYFYWYRQILGQKVEFLVSFYNNEISEKSEIFDDQFSVERPDGSNFTLKIRSTKLEDSAMYFCASSEAPMGLNEQFFGPGTRLTVL.

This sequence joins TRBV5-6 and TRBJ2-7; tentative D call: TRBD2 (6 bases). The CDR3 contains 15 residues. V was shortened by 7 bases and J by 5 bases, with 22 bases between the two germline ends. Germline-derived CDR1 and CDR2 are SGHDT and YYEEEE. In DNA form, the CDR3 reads TGTGCCAGCTCTGCTGGAGGGTCCCTCGGCGACGAGCAGTACTTC. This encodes CASSAGGSLGDEQYF. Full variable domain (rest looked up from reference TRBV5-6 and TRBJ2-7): DAGVTQSPTHLIKTRGQQVTLRCSPKSGHDTVSWYQQALGQGPQFIFQYYEEEERQRGNFPDRFSGHQFPNYSSELNVNALLLGDSALYLCASSAGGSLGDEQYFGPGTRLTVT.

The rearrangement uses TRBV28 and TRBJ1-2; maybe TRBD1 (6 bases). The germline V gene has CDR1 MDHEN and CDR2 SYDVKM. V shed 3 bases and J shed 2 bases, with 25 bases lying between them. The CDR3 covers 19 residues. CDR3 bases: TGTGCCAGCAGTTTCCCCACCCTCCGTCGACAGGAGCTGAACTATGGCTACACCTTC. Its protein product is CASSFPTLRRQELNYGYTF.

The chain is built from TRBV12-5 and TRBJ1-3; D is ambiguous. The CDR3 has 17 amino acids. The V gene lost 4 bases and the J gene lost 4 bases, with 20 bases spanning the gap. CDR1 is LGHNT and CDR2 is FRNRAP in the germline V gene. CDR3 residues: CASGSTNSLPWGNTIYF. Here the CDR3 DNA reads TGTGCTAGTGGTTCAACAAACTCTCTTCCGTGGGGAAACACCATATATTTT. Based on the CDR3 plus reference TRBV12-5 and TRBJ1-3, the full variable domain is DARVTQTPRHKVTEMGQEVTMRCQPILGHNTVFWYRQTMMQGLELLAYFRNRAPLDDSGMPKDRFSAEMPDATLATLKIQPSEPRDSAVYFCASGSTNSLPWGNTIYFGEGSWLTVV.

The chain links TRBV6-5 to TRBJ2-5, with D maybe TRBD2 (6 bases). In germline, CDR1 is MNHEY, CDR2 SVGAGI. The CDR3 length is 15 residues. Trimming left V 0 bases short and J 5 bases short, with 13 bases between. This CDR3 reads CASSYSSLARETQYF. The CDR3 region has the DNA TGTGCCAGCAGTTACTCGAGTCTAGCGAGGGAGACCCAGTACTTC.

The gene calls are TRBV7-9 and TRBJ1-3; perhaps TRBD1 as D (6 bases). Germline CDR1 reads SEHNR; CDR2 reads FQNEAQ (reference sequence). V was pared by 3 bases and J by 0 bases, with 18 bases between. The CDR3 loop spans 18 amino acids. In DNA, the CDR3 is TGTGCCAGCAGCTTTTTCCGACAGGTGGATTACTCTGGAAACACCATATATTTT. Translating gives CASSFFRQVDYSGNTIYF.